This T cell receptor beta chain was recovered during a study of cytomegalovirus exposure and HLA in healthy donors. Study observations and caveats: Investigators reported approximately 150 TCR beta chains as tied to cytomegalovirus.

Concerning this clone itself: Its antigen remains unknown.

Germline assignment: CDR1 MDHEN and CDR2 SYDVKM. The CDR3 has 15 residues. V shed 3 bases, J shed 5 bases, and the junction held 9 bases outside the gene matches. The primer mix had 60 Vbeta and 13 Jbeta primers. In the original processing: Later reanalysis found 75 million to 95 million unique TCR beta chains, about 10 million of them shared. The method was immunoSEQ multiplex PCR; TCRdb's version includes in-frame clones alone and lacks a portion of them. V and J calls and clone size are given by that table; D and trimming were obtained from the DNA. Among roughly 150,000 clones listed, roughly 85% were seen once.

J is TRBJ2-7 and V is TRBV28; 8 nucleotides line up with TRBD1. The receptor's source is a man under 40 in good health and CMV-seropositive. Sequencing was carried out using PBMCs. The CDR3: CASSFRGRSAHEQYF. DNA for the CDR3: TGTGCCAGCAGTTTCAGGGGGCGGTCCGCCCACGAGCAGTACTTC.